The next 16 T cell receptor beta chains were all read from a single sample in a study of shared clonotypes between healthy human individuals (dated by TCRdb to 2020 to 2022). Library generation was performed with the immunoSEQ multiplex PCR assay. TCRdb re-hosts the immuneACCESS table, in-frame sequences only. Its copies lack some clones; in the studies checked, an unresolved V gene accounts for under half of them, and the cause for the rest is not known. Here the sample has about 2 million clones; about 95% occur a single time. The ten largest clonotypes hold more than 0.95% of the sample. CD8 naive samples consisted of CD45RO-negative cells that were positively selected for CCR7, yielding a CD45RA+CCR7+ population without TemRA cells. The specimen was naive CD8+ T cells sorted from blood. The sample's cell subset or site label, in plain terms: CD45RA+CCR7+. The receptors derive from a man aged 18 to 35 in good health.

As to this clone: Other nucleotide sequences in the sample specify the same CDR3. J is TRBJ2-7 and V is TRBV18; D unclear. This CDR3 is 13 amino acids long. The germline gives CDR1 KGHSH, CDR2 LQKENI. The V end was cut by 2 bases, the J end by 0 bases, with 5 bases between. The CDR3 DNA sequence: TGTGCCAGCTCACCAACAGACTCCTACGAGCAGTACTTC. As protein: CASSPTDSYEQYF.

In DNA, the CDR3 is TGTGCCAGCAGTTTCGGGGGTCAGGGAACCGGGGAGCTGTTTTTT. Encoded protein: CASSFGGQGTGELFF. The genes are TRBV27 and TRBJ2-2, with D tentatively TRBD2 (6 bases). CDR3 length: 15 residues. V dropped 3 bases and J dropped 5 bases, with 13 bases sitting between them. Germline-derived CDR1 and CDR2 are MNHEY and SMNVEV (reference sequence).

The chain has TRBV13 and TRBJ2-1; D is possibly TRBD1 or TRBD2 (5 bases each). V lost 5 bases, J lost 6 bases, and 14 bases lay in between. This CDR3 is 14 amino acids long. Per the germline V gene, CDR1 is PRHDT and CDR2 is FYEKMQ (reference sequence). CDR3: CASSLGPRGNEQFF. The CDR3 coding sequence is TGTGCCAGCAGCCTCGGCCCGAGGGGCAATGAGCAGTTCTTC.

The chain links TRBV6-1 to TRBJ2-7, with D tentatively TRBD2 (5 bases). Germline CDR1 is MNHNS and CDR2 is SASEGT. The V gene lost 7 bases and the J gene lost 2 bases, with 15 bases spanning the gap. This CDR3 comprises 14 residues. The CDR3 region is CASNSGLSAYEQYF. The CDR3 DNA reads TGTGCCAGCAACTCCGGACTGTCCGCCTACGAGCAGTACTTC.

The CDR3 loop is CASSNRGFGEKLFF. The DNA of the CDR3 is TGTGCCAGCAGTAACAGGGGATTCGGTGAAAAACTGTTTTTT. J is TRBJ1-4 and V is TRBV2; TRBD1 agrees at 7 bases. The CDR3 is made up of 14 amino acids. Germline V gene lookup returns CDR1 SNHLY and CDR2 FYNNEI. V gave up 5 bases and J gave up 7 bases; unmatched junction bases: 7. Using reference TRBV2 and TRBJ1-4 for the parts outside the CDR3, the full variable domain is EPEVTQTPSHQVTQMGQEVILRCVPISNHLYFYWYRQILGQKVEFLVSFYNNEISEKSEIFDDQFSVERPDGSNFTLKIRSTKLEDSAMYFCASSNRGFGEKLFFGSGTQLSVL.

Here the CDR3 reads CASMGQGSHEQYF. CDR3 DNA sequence: TGTGCCAGTATGGGACAGGGGAGCCACGAGCAGTACTTC. The chain carries TRBV19 and TRBJ2-7; TRBD1 matches at 10 bases. Germline V lookup: CDR1 LNHDA, CDR2 SQIVND (reference sequence). The length of the CDR3 is 13 residues. V lost 7 bases, J lost 5 bases, and 5 bases stayed unmatched.

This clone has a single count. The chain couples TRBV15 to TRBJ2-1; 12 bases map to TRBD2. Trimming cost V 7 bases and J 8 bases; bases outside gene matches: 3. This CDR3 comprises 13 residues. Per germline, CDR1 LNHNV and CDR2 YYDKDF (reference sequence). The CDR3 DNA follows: TGTGCCACCATGACTAGCGGGAGCCATGAGCAGTTCTTC. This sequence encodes CATMTSGSHEQFF.

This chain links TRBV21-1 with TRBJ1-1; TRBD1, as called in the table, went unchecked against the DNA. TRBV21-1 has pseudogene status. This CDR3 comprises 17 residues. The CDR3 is CASSNRGRLGMNTEAFF. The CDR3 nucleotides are TGTGCCAGCAGCAACAGGGGTCGGTTGGGAATGAACACTGAAGCTTTCTTT.

The CDR3 sequence is CASSDREGTDTQYF. Written as DNA, the CDR3 is TGTGCCAGCAGCGACAGGGAAGGGACAGATACGCAGTATTTT. The rearrangement links TRBV13 to TRBJ2-3; 7 bases are a match to TRBD1. Germline values: CDR1 PRHDT, CDR2 FYEKMQ (reference sequence). Losses at the gene ends were 5 bases for V and 3 bases for J; bases not matched to a gene: 5. The CDR3 runs to 14 residues.

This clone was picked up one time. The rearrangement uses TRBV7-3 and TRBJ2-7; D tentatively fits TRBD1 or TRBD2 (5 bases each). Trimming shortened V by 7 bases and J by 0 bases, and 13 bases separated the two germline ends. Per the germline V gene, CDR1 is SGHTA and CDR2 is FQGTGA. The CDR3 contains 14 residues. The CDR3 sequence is CASTRGKNSYEQYF. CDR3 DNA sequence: TGTGCCAGCACGAGGGGAAAGAACTCCTACGAGCAGTACTTC.

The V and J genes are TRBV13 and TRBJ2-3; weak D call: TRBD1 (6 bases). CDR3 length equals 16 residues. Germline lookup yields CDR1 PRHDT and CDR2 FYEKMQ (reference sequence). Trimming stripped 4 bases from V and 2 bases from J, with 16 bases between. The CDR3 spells CASSSLWTDITDTQYF. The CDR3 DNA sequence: TGTGCCAGCAGCTCCCTATGGACAGATATCACAGATACGCAGTATTTT.

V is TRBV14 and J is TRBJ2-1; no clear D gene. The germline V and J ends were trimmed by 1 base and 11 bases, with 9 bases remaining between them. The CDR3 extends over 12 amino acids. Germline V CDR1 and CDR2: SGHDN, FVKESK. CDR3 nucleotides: TGTGCCAGCAGCCAAGTTCTCCACCAGCAGTTCTTC. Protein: CASSQVLHQQFF.

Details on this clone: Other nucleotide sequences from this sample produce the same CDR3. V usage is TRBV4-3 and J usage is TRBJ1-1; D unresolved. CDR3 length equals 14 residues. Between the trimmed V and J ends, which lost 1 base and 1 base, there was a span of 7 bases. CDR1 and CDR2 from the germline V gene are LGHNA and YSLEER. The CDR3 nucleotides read TGCGCCAGCAGCCAAGGGTTGGGGAACACTGAAGCTTTCTTT. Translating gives CASSQGLGNTEAFF.

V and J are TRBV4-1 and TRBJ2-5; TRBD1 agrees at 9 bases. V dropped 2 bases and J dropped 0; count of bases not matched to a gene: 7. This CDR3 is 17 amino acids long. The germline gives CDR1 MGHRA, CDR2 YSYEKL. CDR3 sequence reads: CASSQRVGQGDQETQYF. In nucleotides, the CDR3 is TGCGCCAGCAGCCAAAGGGTGGGACAGGGAGACCAAGAGACCCAGTACTTC.

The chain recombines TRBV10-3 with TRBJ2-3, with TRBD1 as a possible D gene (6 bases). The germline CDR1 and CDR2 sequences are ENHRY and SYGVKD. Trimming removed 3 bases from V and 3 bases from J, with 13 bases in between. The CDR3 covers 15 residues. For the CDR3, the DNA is TGTGCCATCAGTGATGCGCCAGGGGTTACAGATACGCAGTATTTT. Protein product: CAISDAPGVTDTQYF.

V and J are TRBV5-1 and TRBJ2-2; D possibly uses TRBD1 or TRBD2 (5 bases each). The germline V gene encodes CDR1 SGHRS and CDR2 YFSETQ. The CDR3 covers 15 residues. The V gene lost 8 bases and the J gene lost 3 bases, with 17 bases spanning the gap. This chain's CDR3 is CASRARDRDTGELFF. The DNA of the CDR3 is TGCGCCAGTCGAGCGAGGGACCGAGACACCGGGGAGCTGTTTTTT.